These 14 T cell receptor beta chains share one sample of origin, sequenced in a study of quantifying T cell responses using KT2 cells. Study-level information: cDNA was made from DNase-treated RNA using alpha and beta constant primers.

A single-stranded UMI oligo with SP2 sequence was ligated to cDNA 3' ends. First-round PCR used approximately 4 cycles and beta primers RC1.1 and RC1.2 covering TRBC1 and TRBC2. A single record per CDR3 protein comes from TCRdb applying MiXCR to the UMI-ligation and nested PCR reads. The sample has 52,000 or so distinct CDR3 sequences, about 12% seen once. Sequencing was performed on PBMCs spiked with cells of the T cell clone KT2. Every receptor here comes from a human donor.

In this sample, this clonotype turned up many times. The rearrangement joins TRBV6-5 to TRBJ1-5; D call uncertain. Trimming cost V 5 bases and J 4 bases, with 9 bases left between them. This CDR3 comprises 13 residues. Per germline, CDR1 MNHEY and CDR2 SVGAGI. In DNA form, the CDR3 reads TGTGCCAGCAGTCCAGACCGGAATCAGCCCCAGCATTTT. It is translated as CASSPDRNQPQHF.

The genes are TRBV11-3 and TRBJ2-3; 13 bases line up with TRBD2. The J segment lost 8 bases and the V segment lost 5 bases, leaving 7 bases of the junction unmatched. Looked up from germline, CDR1 is SGHNT and CDR2 is YENEEA. CDR3 length: 15 amino acids. CDR3 loop: CASSIGLAGDGTQYF. CDR3 DNA sequence: TGTGCCAGCAGCATCGGACTAGCGGGAGACGGTACGCAGTATTTT.

The chain recombines TRBV12-3 or TRBV12-4 with TRBJ2-7, with D perhaps matching TRBD2 (5 bases). The germline V and J ends were trimmed by 4 bases and 2 bases, with 6 bases remaining between them. CDR3 length: 12 residues. The CDR3 region has the DNA TGTGCCAGCAGTTCCGGGACCTACGAGCAGTACTTC. Its translation: CASSSGTYEQYF.

The genes are TRBV12-3 or TRBV12-4 and TRBJ1-3, with TRBD1 matching 8 bases. The CDR3 has 16 residues. With V trimmed by 3 bases and J by 3 bases, 7 bases remained unmatched. Here the CDR3 reads CASSFGWTGRGNTIYF. The CDR3 bases are TGTGCCAGCAGTTTCGGTTGGACAGGGCGTGGAAACACCATATATTTT.

A few counts support this clonotype. V is TRBV20-1 and J is TRBJ2-5; maybe TRBD1 (7 bases). The CDR3 totals 13 residues. The V gene lost 6 bases and the J gene lost 4 bases, with 15 bases spanning the gap. In germline, CDR1 is DFQATT, CDR2 SNEGSKA (reference sequence). The CDR3 coding sequence is TGCAGTGCGGGGACAGAGGAGGGAGAGACCCAGTACTTC. Translated, it gives CSAGTEEGETQYF.

This clonotype came up a few times. V is TRBV5-4 and J is TRBJ1-1; 7 bases line up with TRBD1. Per germline, CDR1 SGHNT and CDR2 YYREEE (reference sequence). The CDR3 extends over 15 amino acids. J lost 2 bases, V lost 1 base, and 5 bases had no gene match. The DNA of the CDR3 is TGTGCCAGCAGCTTGCGCCGACAGGGAAACACTGAAGCTTTCTTT. Amino acids: CASSLRRQGNTEAFF.

The sample holds many counts of this clonotype. The chain joins TRBV29-1 to TRBJ2-1; 8 bases map to TRBD1. CDR3 length: 13 amino acids. Germline CDR1 reads SQVTM; CDR2 reads ANQGSEA. V dropped 3 bases and J dropped 4; count of bases not matched to a gene: 2. The CDR3 here is CSVEDRAYNEQFF. Written as DNA, the CDR3 is TGCAGCGTTGAGGACAGGGCTTACAATGAGCAGTTCTTC.

This chain uses TRBV11-2 with TRBJ1-6, with 7 bases that match TRBD1. Germline V CDR1 and CDR2: SGHAT, FQNNGV. The trim removed 1 base at V and 7 bases at J, leaving 4 bases unmatched. CDR3 length equals 15 residues. DNA for the CDR3: TGTGCCAGCAGCTTAGCCAGGGGGGTGAATTCACCCCTCCACTTT. Residues: CASSLARGVNSPLHF.

This chain uses TRBV7-6 with TRBJ1-6; possibly TRBD1 for D (5 bases). Trimming left V 5 bases short and J 14 bases short, with 22 bases between. Looked up from germline, CDR1 is SGHVS and CDR2 is FNYEAQ. The CDR3 extends over 15 amino acids. The CDR3 DNA reads as TGTGCCAGCAGCGGGGCGGCGGCGGACCCCCTTGCCCTCCACTTT. Its protein product is CASSGAAADPLALHF.

This clonotype was seen more than once but under ten times. This sequence joins TRBV5-1 and TRBJ2-4; D possibly corresponds to TRBD1 (6 bases). Germline V lookup: CDR1 SGHRS, CDR2 YFSETQ. The CDR3 contains 16 residues. The germline V and J ends were trimmed by 8 bases and 0 bases, with 18 bases remaining between them. The CDR3 loop is CASCPREGGAKNIQYF. In nucleotides, the CDR3 is TGCGCCAGTTGCCCCCGAGAAGGGGGAGCCAAAAACATTCAGTACTTC.

This clonotype appeared a few times. The genes are TRBV14 and TRBJ2-3; D is unresolved. The V gene's germline CDR1 is SGHDN and CDR2 FVKESK. V was pared by 5 bases and J by 6 bases, with 9 bases between. The CDR3 loop spans 12 amino acids. DNA for the CDR3: TGTGCCAGCAGCTTTACACCGGATACGCAGTATTTT. Protein sequence: CASSFTPDTQYF.

This clonotype was detected many times. This chain joins TRBV20-1 and TRBJ1-6; D gene uncertain. Germline-derived CDR1 and CDR2 are DFQATT and SNEGSKA (reference sequence). The CDR3 runs 17 residues. V was cut by 0 bases and J by 0 bases, with 12 bases left in between. CDR3 DNA: TGCAGTGCTAGAGACGTCGTGTCTAGCTCCTATAATTCACCCCTCCACTTT. Translation: CSARDVVSSSYNSPLHF.

A few counts support this clonotype. Just one base apart from a much larger clone, this may be a read error. The chain joins TRBV4-3 to TRBJ1-2, with D perhaps matching TRBD1 (5 bases). This CDR3 is 16 amino acids long. Germline V gives CDR1 LGHNA, CDR2 YSLEER. In DNA, the CDR3 is TGCGCCAGCAGCCAAGCCTGGGGCTCCGGCGGCTATGGCTACAACTTC. Translation gives CASSQAWGSGGYGYNF.

This clonotype was observed at least ten times. J is TRBJ2-7 and V is TRBV12-3 or TRBV12-4, with TRBD2 matching 9 bases. The trim removed 4 bases at V and 2 bases at J, leaving 3 bases unmatched. The CDR3 sequence is 14 residues long. Here the CDR3 DNA reads TGTGCCAGCAGTTGGGCGGGGGGGCCCTACGAGCAGTACTTC. Its protein product is CASSWAGGPYEQYF.